The rows below give T cell receptor beta chains drawn from one sample of a study of radiation and T cells in renal cell carcinoma. TCRdb keeps only in-frame clones here, not all; method: immunoSEQ multiplex PCR. The sample carries 120,000 to 150,000 clones, 75% to 90% recorded once. Sequencing used blood, obtained from a patient whose treatment included radiotherapy and nephrectomy. The receptors derive from a woman in her fifties or sixties with renal cell carcinoma. CDR3s include the opening cysteine and the closing phenylalanine or tryptophan. D genes are given only for firm matches. Expanded clones get a size class; other rows say once, few or many, or leave the size out.

d_call j_call clone_size v_call cdr3_nt cdr3_aa
. TRBJ1-2 . TRBV10-3 TGTGCCATCGCTCAGGGCGACGGCTACACCTTC CAIAQGDGYTF
. TRBJ1-1 once TRBV5-1 TGCGCCAGCAGCGTGGCAGGGGACACTGAAGCTTTCTTT CASSVAGDTEAFF
. TRBJ2-2 . TRBV9 TGTGCCAGCAGCGTAGGTAACACCGGGGAGCTGTTTTTT CASSVGNTGELFF
TRBD1 TRBJ1-1 . TRBV19 TGTGCCAGTAGTCTCCAGACAGGGATGAACACTGAAGCTTTCTTT CASSLQTGMNTEAFF
. TRBJ2-3 few TRBV19 TGTGCCAGTAGCAACTCGGCAGGGCCGTATACGCAGTATTTT CASSNSAGPYTQYF
. TRBJ1-5 . TRBV4-1 TGCGCCAGCAGCCAAGAAATCGTGTATAGCAATCAGCCCCAGCATTTT CASSQEIVYSNQPQHF
. TRBJ1-2 . TRBV25-1 TGTGCCAGCAGTGTGGGAATTGGTTATGGCTACACCTTC CASSVGIGYGYTF
. TRBJ1-2 . TRBV5-5 TGTGCCAGCAGCTTGAACGGCAGGCCTGGCACCTTC CASSLNGRPGTF
. TRBJ2-1 once TRBV5-1 TGCGCCAGCAGCCCTCCGGTCTCCTACAATGAGCAGTTCTTC CASSPPVSYNEQFF
. TRBJ2-3 . TRBV28 TGTGCCAGCAGTTTCCCCGGGCTTGGGACAGATACGCAGTATTTT CASSFPGLGTDTQYF
. TRBJ2-7 . TRBV28 TGTGCCAGCAGTTCTAGGGCCTACGAGCAGTACTTC CASSSRAYEQYF